Described below is a single T cell receptor beta chain sequence and its context. Antigen specificity is unknown. This sample stems from a study of T cell repertoires in cytomegalovirus infection. Study context: Evidence of both CMV infection and a matching HLA type came from public TCR beta signatures.

The germline gives CDR1 MNHNS, CDR2 SASEGT. The CDR3 has 9 amino acids. The V gene lost 10 bases and the J gene lost 11 bases, with 11 bases spanning the gap. Whole-study results and caveats: Summed public TCR beta family frequency identified CMV carriers bearing the relevant HLA. Within the response measured ex vivo, HLA-C-restricted CMV-specific TCR beta clonotypes were dominant.

TCRdb reanalysed the reads using MiXCR and keeps one entry per CDR3 protein. The table includes around 900,000 distinct CDR3 sequences, roughly 30% detected once. The sample in question was cultured CD8+ T cells from PBMCs, obtained from culture after CMV antigen stimulation. The J gene is TRBJ1-1, the V gene TRBV6-1; no firm D call. The TCR sequence derives from a human donor in good health (CMV status not recorded). Some clones in this sample may be carry-over from other donors' samples. As DNA, the CDR3 is TGTGCCACCAACGTAATTGCTTTCTTT. It translates to CATNVIAFF.